The 24 T cell receptor beta chains listed next were all sequenced from one sample in a study of tissue T cells after allogeneic stem cell transplantation. Repertoires were generated with immunoSEQ multiplex PCR, while TCRdb's copy carries only in-frame clones and drops some. The sample has roughly 2,100 clones; around 55% are singletons. Time point noted: mouse harvest day 7 after allogeneic transplant. Each mouse received 10^7 T-cell-depleted marrow cells plus 10^6 splenic CD5+ T cells by tail vein. What was sequenced was spleen. The receptors come from a female BALB/c mouse given C57BL/6 T cells with graft-versus-host disease after an allogeneic hematopoietic cell transplant.

Worth noting for this clone: All gene names here are mouse names. The CDR3 extends 1 residue past the end of the read, so its final part is completed from the germline J gene. The chain links TRBV26 to TRBJ1-4; 10 bases match TRBD1. Germline V gene sequence: CDR1 KGHPV, CDR2 FQNQEV (reference sequence). With V trimmed by 6 bases and J by 4 bases, 2 bases remained unmatched. The CDR3 length is 14 residues. The CDR3 bases that were read are TGTGCCAGCAGGGGACAGGGGAACAACGAAAGATTATTT. Its translation is CASRGQGNNERLF. The whole CDR3 is CASRGQGNNERLFF.

About this clone: The gene symbols are mouse symbols. The read comes to an end 1 residue before the CDR3 does, leaving the germline J gene to fill in the end. J is TRBJ2-5 and V is TRBV4, with TRBD2 identical over 10 bases. This CDR3 has 14 amino acids. With 4 bases clipped from V and 7 bases from J, the junction kept 5 bases outside the gene matches. Germline loops: CDR1 LGHDT, CDR2 YNNKQL (reference sequence). Partial CDR3 DNA: TGTGCCAGCAGCTCCTGGGGGGGCGCGCACACCCAGTAC. It is translated as CASSSWGGAHTQY. The whole CDR3 region reads CASSSWGGAHTQYF.

A remark on this clone: Gene names and germline match the mouse. The CDR3 end is not reached by the read, which stops 1 residue before it; the germline J gene fills it in. The rearrangement joins TRBV3 to TRBJ2-1; 9 bases line up with TRBD2. This CDR3 has 14 residues. Germline V gene data show CDR1 as SNHLY and CDR2 as FYNGKV (reference sequence). V was pared by 1 base and J by 9 bases, with 4 bases of the junction left unmatched. CDR3 DNA (partial): TGTGCCAGCAGCTTAGGATGGGGGGGCGATGAGCAGTTC. This encodes CASSLGWGGDEQF. The complete CDR3 protein is CASSLGWGGDEQFF.

In this sample, this clone is large (0.1 to 1%). Gene names refer to mouse genes. The CDR3 extends 1 residue past the end of the read, so its final part is completed from the germline J gene. This sequence joins TRBV13-2 and TRBJ1-3, with D hard to call. The length of the CDR3 is 10 residues. V shed 6 bases and J shed 2 bases, with 0 bases lying between them. Germline-derived CDR1 and CDR2 are NNHNN and SYGAGS (reference sequence). CDR3 region: CASAGNTLYF. The covered CDR3 bases are TGTGCCAGCGCTGGAAATACGCTCTAT.

Only a few counts were recorded for this clone. The gene symbols are mouse symbols. The read finishes 1 residue shy of the CDR3 end, and the germline J gene is used to complete it. This chain joins TRBV26 and TRBJ2-7; 8 bases agree with TRBD2. Trimming at V came to 5 bases and at J to 3 bases, leaving 9 bases not matched to a gene. The CDR3 covers 15 residues. Germline V CDR1 and CDR2: KGHPV, FQNQEV (reference sequence). CDR3 bases read: TGTGCCAGCAGTTCAGGGCTGGGGGGCCTCTATGAACAGTAC. Amino acids: CASSSGLGGLYEQY. The entire CDR3 protein is CASSSGLGGLYEQYF.

Concerning this clone: The gene names given are mouse names. Read coverage stops 1 residue before the CDR3 terminus; the germline J gene supplies the remainder. The chain uses TRBV5 and TRBJ1-4; 11 positions match TRBD1. CDR1 and CDR2 from the germline V gene are LGHNA and YNLKQL (reference sequence). The J segment lost 7 bases and the V segment lost 4 bases, leaving 5 bases of the junction unmatched. The CDR3 length is 15 residues. CDR3 DNA, as far as it was read: TGTGCCAGCAGCCCCCGGGACAGGGGGAGCGAAAGATTATTT. Translation: CASSPRDRGSERLF. The full CDR3 reads CASSPRDRGSERLFF.

With regard to this clone: Germline and genes here are mouse. Read coverage stops 1 residue before the CDR3 terminus; the germline J gene supplies the remainder. The chain is built from TRBV5 and TRBJ2-3; D call uncertain. Germline V lookup: CDR1 LGHNA, CDR2 YNLKQL (reference sequence). The CDR3 spans 17 residues. V lost 1 base, J lost 0 bases, and 14 bases lay in between. The CDR3 loop is CASSQAKQTLSAETLYF. Incomplete CDR3 DNA: TGTGCCAGCAGCCAAGCCAAGCAGACACTTAGTGCAGAAACGCTGTAT.

Remarks on this clone: Gene names are the mouse ones. The read ends 1 residue shy of where the CDR3 ends; the end is completed using the germline J gene. This chain uses TRBV26 with TRBJ1-1; 7 bases are shared with TRBD1. This CDR3 contains 15 residues. Germline V gene lookup returns CDR1 KGHPV and CDR2 FQNQEV (reference sequence). The junction had 9 bases not matched to a gene; V was cut back by 4 bases and J by 4 bases. The DNA read from the CDR3 is TGTGCCAGCAGTCCTCAGGGGGGGCAAGGCACAGAAGTCTTC. Protein: CASSPQGGQGTEVF. The entire CDR3 reads CASSPQGGQGTEVFF. The full variable domain, its missing parts supplied by reference TRBV26 and TRBJ1-1, is NSKVIQTPRYLVKGQGQKAKMRCIPEKGHPVVFWYQQNKNNEFKFLINFQNQEVLQQIDMTEKRFSAECPSNSPCSLEIQSSEAGDSALYLCASSPQGGQGTEVFFGKGTRLTVV.

As regards this clone: Gene names follow the mouse nomenclature. The CDR3 extends 1 residue past the end of the read, so its final part is completed from the germline J gene. J is TRBJ2-3 and V is TRBV16; the match to TRBD2 covers 7 bases. V lost 1 base, J lost 3 bases, and 1 base stayed unmatched. The V gene's germline CDR1 is SGHSA and CDR2 FRNQAP. This CDR3 spans 14 amino acids. The DNA read from the CDR3 is TGTGCAAGCAGCTTAGTCTGGGGGGCAGAAACGCTGTAT. Amino acid sequence: CASSLVWGAETLY. The CDR3 in full is CASSLVWGAETLYF.

Only a few counts were recorded for this clone. Mouse gene names and germline throughout. The read comes to an end 1 residue before the CDR3 does, leaving the germline J gene to fill in the end. The chain employs TRBV26 and TRBJ2-7; D remains unclear. The germline gives CDR1 KGHPV, CDR2 FQNQEV (reference sequence). This CDR3 region has 13 residues. V lost 0 bases, J lost 3 bases, and 6 bases lay in between. CDR3 DNA, as far as it was read: TGTGCCAGCAGTCTGTCTGCAGGCTATGAACAGTAC. This translates into CASSLSAGYEQY. The whole CDR3 sequence is CASSLSAGYEQYF.

Concerning this clone itself: The gene names here belong to mouse. The read halts 1 residue ahead of the CDR3 end, with the missing end drawn from the germline J gene. The chain couples TRBV26 to TRBJ1-1; D might be TRBD1 (6 bases). V was trimmed by 5 bases and J by 0 bases, leaving 7 bases between them. There are 13 residues in the CDR3. CDR1 and CDR2 from the germline V gene are KGHPV and FQNQEV (reference sequence). CDR3 sequence reads: CASSRTANTEVFF. The sequenced CDR3 bases are TGTGCCAGCAGTAGGACAGCAAACACAGAAGTCTTC.

Turning to this clone: Germline and genes here are mouse. The read gets to within 1 residue of the CDR3 end, and the germline J gene fills in the rest. The rearrangement uses TRBV3 and TRBJ1-1, with D possibly TRBD1 on 6 matching bases. The CDR3 is 12 residues long. Trimming stripped 6 bases from V and 1 base from J, with 6 bases between. CDR1 and CDR2 from the germline V gene are SNHLY and FYNGKV (reference sequence). The part of the CDR3 DNA that was read is TGTGCCAGCAGGACAGGGAACACAGAAGTCTTC. It encodes CASRTGNTEVF. The whole CDR3 sequence is CASRTGNTEVFF.

To note about this clone: The gene names here belong to mouse. The CDR3 end falls 1 residue outside the read, so it is completed with the germline J gene. The chain carries TRBV16 and TRBJ2-1; no reliable D call. V was trimmed by 5 bases and J by 4 bases, leaving 3 bases between them. The CDR3 runs to 11 residues. Per germline, CDR1 SGHSA and CDR2 FRNQAP. The CDR3 region is CASSPYAEQFF. CDR3 bases read: TGTGCAAGCAGCCCTTATGCTGAGCAGTTC.

This clone was counted only a few times. These gene names are mouse names. Read data end 1 residue before the CDR3 end; the end is taken from the germline J gene. J is TRBJ1-2 and V is TRBV26; TRBD1 matches at 8 bases. The CDR3 loop spans 14 amino acids. Germline V gene data show CDR1 as KGHPV and CDR2 as FQNQEV (reference sequence). J lost 0 bases, V lost 5 bases, and 2 bases had no gene match. The CDR3 sequence: CASSIQGANSDYTF. The sequenced CDR3 bases are TGTGCCAGCAGTATACAGGGGGCAAACTCCGACTACACC.

As regards this clone: Gene and germline names: mouse. The CDR3 bases that were read are TGTGCCTGGAGTCGTGGGACTGGGGTTGACACCCAGTAC. This codes for CAWSRGTGVDTQY. The full-length CDR3 reads as CAWSRGTGVDTQYF. This chain uses TRBV31 with TRBJ2-5, with 10 bases matching TRBD2. The CDR3 end is not reached by the read, which stops 1 residue before it; the germline J gene fills it in. J was trimmed by 6 bases and V by 1 base; bases with no gene match: 4. The germline V gene encodes CDR1 GKSSPN and CDR2 SITVG. The CDR3 is made up of 14 amino acids.

Remarks on this clone: Gene and germline names: mouse. The missing CDR3 end, 1 residue past where the read stops, is filled in from the germline J gene. V and J are TRBV15 and TRBJ2-7; TRBD1 agrees at 9 bases. This CDR3 has 12 residues. Germline V gives CDR1 SGHND, CDR2 FRSKSL. Trimming cost V 5 bases and J 6 bases; bases outside gene matches: 2. The CDR3 loop reads CASSRTGVEQYF. CDR3 bases read: TGTGCCAGCAGTCGGACAGGGGTTGAACAGTAC.

This clone was detected only a few times. Genes and germline are mouse. With the read ending 1 residue before the CDR3 end, the germline J gene is used to fill in that end. The chain links TRBV2 to TRBJ1-4; D perhaps matches TRBD1 (5 bases). Germline-derived CDR1 and CDR2 are LGHNA and YSYQKL. The CDR3 length is 16 residues. Between the trimmed V and J ends, which lost 0 bases and 0 bases, there was a span of 8 bases. CDR3 DNA (partial): TGTGCCAGCAGCCAAGAAGGACAAATTTCCAACGAAAGATTATTT. As protein: CASSQEGQISNERLF. The full CDR3 protein is CASSQEGQISNERLFF.

The sample holds a few counts of this clone. The genes are named according to mouse. The read terminates 1 residue ahead of where the CDR3 ends, so the germline J gene completes it. The rearrangement uses TRBV13-2 and TRBJ2-2; perhaps TRBD1 as D (6 bases). Germline CDR1 NNHNN, CDR2 SYGAGS (reference sequence). The V end was cut by 4 bases, the J end by 4 bases, with 11 bases between. The CDR3 runs to 14 residues. Incomplete CDR3 DNA: TGTGCCAGCGGTCCAGGGGCGGGCACCGGGCAGCTCTAC. Protein sequence: CASGPGAGTGQLY. The whole CDR3 protein reads CASGPGAGTGQLYF.

In this sample, this clone turned up once. Gene and germline names: mouse. The CDR3 goes on 1 residue after the read ends, and that part is filled in from the germline J gene. The rearrangement links TRBV23 to TRBJ2-4; no DNA check was done on the table's D call, TRBD1. Germline CDR1 reads KGHTA; CDR2 reads FQNQQP. This CDR3 is 15 amino acids long. The DNA read from the CDR3 is TGCTCCAGCAGTCAATCCCAGGGGGCCAGGAACACCTTGTAC. Translation: CSSSQSQGARNTLY. From start to end, the CDR3 is CSSSQSQGARNTLYF.

On this clone itself: Genes and germline are mouse. The read ends 1 residue before the CDR3 terminus; that terminus is restored from the germline J gene. The J gene is TRBJ2-4, the V gene TRBV26; weak D call: TRBD1 (5 bases). Trimming removed 4 bases at V and 2 bases at J, with 7 bases between. CDR3 length: 13 residues. Germline lookup yields CDR1 KGHPV and CDR2 FQNQEV (reference sequence). CDR3 amino acids: CASSPTDQNTLYF. The sequenced CDR3 bases are TGTGCCAGCAGTCCGACAGATCAAAACACCTTGTAC.

Notes on this clone: Here the gene names and germline are mouse. The read finishes 1 residue shy of the CDR3 end, and the germline J gene is used to complete it. This sample also contains other DNA sequences that code for the same CDR3. The chain has TRBV16 and TRBJ2-7, with 9 positions matching TRBD1. The CDR3 length is 15 residues. J was trimmed by 6 bases and V by 9 bases; bases with no gene match: 15. The germline V gene encodes CDR1 SGHSA and CDR2 FRNQAP. The part of the CDR3 DNA that was read is TGTGCAAGTAGCCTGATTGGGACAGGGTTTGGTGAACAGTAC. It translates to CASSLIGTGFGEQY. Given in full, the CDR3 is CASSLIGTGFGEQYF.

With regard to this clone: These gene names are mouse names. The read terminates 1 residue before the CDR3 end, so the remaining end is supplied by the germline J gene. The sample contains more than one DNA sequence encoding this CDR3. The V call is TRBV3, the J call TRBJ2-2; a possible D gene is TRBD2 (6 bases). Germline CDR1 reads SNHLY; CDR2 reads FYNGKV (reference sequence). Trimming removed 4 bases at V and 2 bases at J, with 8 bases between. This CDR3 is built from 14 residues. CDR3 protein: CASSSTGNTGQLYF. The covered CDR3 bases are TGTGCCAGCAGCTCAACTGGGAACACCGGGCAGCTCTAC.

A note on this clone: Each gene name is a mouse one. The DNA ends 1 residue before the CDR3 does, and the rest of the CDR3 is filled in from the germline J gene. The chain is built from TRBV19 and TRBJ1-1; D is unresolved. Germline-derived CDR1 and CDR2 are FNHDT and SITEND (reference sequence). The CDR3 has 12 residues. V dropped 1 base and J dropped 6 bases, with 7 bases sitting between them. Partial CDR3 DNA: TGTGCCAGCAGTATACCGCCAGCAGAAGTCTTC. It specifies CASSIPPAEVF. The whole CDR3 is CASSIPPAEVFF.

Details on this clone: The listed genes are named as in mouse. The read falls 1 residue short of the CDR3 end, and the missing part is taken from the germline J gene. This chain joins TRBV26 and TRBJ2-1; the D is unclear. Trimming removed 2 bases from V and 7 bases from J, with 9 bases in between. Germline lookup yields CDR1 KGHPV and CDR2 FQNQEV (reference sequence). The CDR3 loop spans 13 amino acids. The CDR3 bases that were read are TGTGCCAGCAGTCTGCGAAGAGAGGCTGAGCAGTTC. Protein product: CASSLRREAEQF. The complete CDR3 protein is CASSLRREAEQFF. The whole variable domain, remainder taken from reference TRBV26 and TRBJ2-1, is NSKVIQTPRYLVKGQGQKAKMRCIPEKGHPVVFWYQQNKNNEFKFLINFQNQEVLQQIDMTEKRFSAECPSNSPCSLEIQSSEAGDSALYLCASSLRREAEQFFGPGTRLTVL.